Presented here are 20 T cell receptor beta chains from one specimen sequenced in a study of long-term antiretroviral therapy in people with HIV. immunoSEQ v3.0 was run at survey level. The data were produced by immunoSEQ multiplex PCR, yet TCRdb's version contains in-frame clones alone and is incomplete. The profile covers over 15,000 clones, with 90% to 95% appearing a single time and 1.2% to 1.5% taken by the ten largest. The sequenced sample was unsorted PBMCs, obtained approximately 11 years after starting antiretroviral therapy. These TCRs come from a man younger than 40 with HIV.

The chain carries TRBV5-6 and TRBJ1-1; D not certain. V was cut by 1 base and J by 0 bases, with 10 bases left in between. The CDR3 contains 15 residues. CDR1 and CDR2 from the germline V gene are SGHDT and YYEEEE. The CDR3 DNA is TGTGCCAGCAGCTTGATGGTACAGCTGAACACTGAAGCTTTCTTT. Translated, it gives CASSLMVQLNTEAFF.

This clone was observed a single time. The chain is built from TRBV25-1 and TRBJ1-5; D not resolved. CDR1 is MGHDK and CDR2 is SYGVNS in the germline V gene. V lost 11 bases and J 0 bases, leaving 11 bases between the germline ends. CDR3 size: 13 residues. This CDR3 reads CAPVRHSNQPQHF. CDR3 nucleotide sequence: TGTGCCCCCGTCAGACATAGCAATCAGCCCCAGCATTTT.

CDR3 residues: CASSPPGLFPDTQYF. DNA for the CDR3: TGTGCCAGCTCACCACCGGGCCTGTTTCCAGATACGCAGTATTTT. The J gene is TRBJ2-3, the V gene TRBV18; D unresolved. This CDR3 contains 15 residues. Germline V gene lookup returns CDR1 KGHSH and CDR2 LQKENI. With 0 bases removed from V and 4 bases from J, the gap between germline ends came to 11 bases.

The V gene is TRBV5-1, the J gene TRBJ2-3, with D possibly TRBD2 on 5 matching bases. CDR1 is SGHRS, CDR2 YFSETQ, per germline. The CDR3 spans 16 residues. Trimming stripped 0 bases from V and 0 bases from J, with 11 bases between. CDR3 amino acids: CASSLGARVSTDTQYF. CDR3 nucleotides: TGCGCCAGCAGCTTGGGGGCGCGGGTTAGCACAGATACGCAGTATTTT.

This chain connects TRBV7-9 to TRBJ2-5, with 8 bases matching TRBD1. The CDR3 runs to 16 residues. Germline V gene data show CDR1 as SEHNR and CDR2 as FQNEAQ (reference sequence). Trimming took 4 bases from V and 4 from J; bases not matched to a gene: 11. Here the CDR3 DNA reads TGTGCCAGCAGCTCAGGACAGGGAGCTGTCAGAGAGACCCAGTACTTC. Amino acids: CASSSGQGAVRETQYF.

J is TRBJ1-6 and V is TRBV6-1; 7 bases align to TRBD1. V lost 6 bases and J lost 0; bases outside the gene matches: 11. CDR3 length: 18 residues. Germline CDR1 reads MNHNS; CDR2 reads SASEGT. CDR3 sequence reads: CASREMGQRSSYNSPLHF. The DNA for the CDR3 is TGTGCCAGCAGAGAAATGGGACAGCGGAGCTCCTATAATTCACCCCTCCACTTT.

This rearrangement joins TRBV5-6 to TRBJ2-1; 8 bases match TRBD1. CDR1 SGHDT and CDR2 YYEEEE come from the germline V gene. The ends lost 4 bases at V and 6 bases at J; junction bases unmatched: 18. The CDR3 consists of 18 residues. The CDR3 here is CASSQDRELAWQLNEQFF. CDR3 DNA: TGTGCCAGCAGCCAGGACAGGGAGTTGGCCTGGCAACTCAATGAGCAGTTCTTC.

The chain is built from TRBV2 and TRBJ1-5; the D is unclear. The V gene's germline CDR1 is SNHLY and CDR2 FYNNEI. With 6 bases removed from V and 0 bases from J, the gap between germline ends came to 9 bases. The CDR3 sequence is 14 residues long. The CDR3 DNA reads as TGTGCCAGCAGCTGGACGGATAGCAATCAGCCCCAGCATTTT. Translating gives CASSWTDSNQPQHF.

The chain has TRBV6-6 and TRBJ2-2; 7 bases align to TRBD2. CDR1 is MNHNY and CDR2 is SVGAGI in the germline V gene (reference sequence). There are 15 residues in the CDR3. The J segment lost 0 bases and the V segment lost 5 bases, leaving 3 bases of the junction unmatched. Here the CDR3 DNA reads TGTGCCAGCAGTACGGGACTACCGAACACCGGGGAGCTGTTTTTT. Its translation: CASSTGLPNTGELFF.

J is TRBJ1-1 and V is TRBV20-1; no clear D. V lost 7 bases, J lost 1 base, and 7 bases lay in between. The CDR3 covers 11 residues. Looked up from germline, CDR1 is DFQATT and CDR2 is SNEGSKA (reference sequence). CDR3 sequence reads: CSGRSNTEAFF. In nucleotides, the CDR3 is TGCAGTGGCCGTTCGAACACTGAAGCTTTCTTT.

The chain employs TRBV7-9 and TRBJ2-5; 8 nucleotides match TRBD1. CDR1 is SEHNR, CDR2 FQNEAQ, per germline (reference sequence). J gave up 5 bases and V 5 bases, and 7 bases lay outside the gene matches. The CDR3 runs 14 residues. CDR3 amino acids: CASSPPDRDETQYF. The CDR3 nucleotides read TGTGCCAGCAGCCCTCCGGACAGGGATGAGACCCAGTACTTC.

The chain employs TRBV28 and TRBJ1-1; D not resolved. V lost 4 bases to trimming and J lost 7 bases, with 13 bases between them. CDR3 size: 13 residues. Per germline, CDR1 MDHEN and CDR2 SYDVKM. CDR3 nucleotides: TGTGCCAGCAGTTATTTCAGCGGAATTGAAGCTTTCTTT. It specifies CASSYFSGIEAFF.

The chain has TRBV11-2 and TRBJ2-3; TRBD1 matches at 7 bases. Germline lookup yields CDR1 SGHAT and CDR2 FQNNGV. V shed 4 bases and J 0 bases; nucleotides not matched to a gene: 10. CDR3 length equals 17 residues. DNA of the CDR3: TGTGCCAGCAGCTCTACAGGGGCACCGATAAGCACAGATACGCAGTATTTT. It translates to CASSSTGAPISTDTQYF.

V and J are TRBV5-1 and TRBJ1-6; D is ambiguous. The germline V and J ends were trimmed by 1 base and 6 bases, with 8 bases remaining between them. Germline CDR1 and CDR2: SGHRS and YFSETQ. CDR3 length equals 14 residues. This CDR3 reads CASSLNWVNSPLHF. CDR3 nucleotide sequence: TGCGCCAGCAGCTTGAACTGGGTTAATTCACCCCTCCACTTT.

The chain is built from TRBV18 and TRBJ2-2, with unresolved D. From germline, CDR1 is KGHSH and CDR2 LQKENI. V lost 2 bases, J lost 4 bases, and 11 bases lay in between. The CDR3 has 15 amino acids. CDR3 DNA sequence: TGTGCCAGCTCACCAATACAGCGTACCACCGGGGAGCTGTTTTTT. This sequence encodes CASSPIQRTTGELFF.

This clone appeared a single time. V and J are TRBV28 and TRBJ1-5; D perhaps matches TRBD1 (5 bases). This CDR3 contains 14 residues. The germline V gene has CDR1 MDHEN and CDR2 SYDVKM. V was shortened by 4 bases and J by 4 bases, with 11 bases between the two germline ends. Written as DNA, the CDR3 is TGTGCCAGCAGTTCCCCAGGGATGAATCAGCCCCAGCATTTT. Its translation: CASSSPGMNQPQHF.

This clone was observed once. The rearrangement joins TRBV7-9 to TRBJ1-5, with D tentatively TRBD1 (6 bases). This CDR3 contains 14 residues. Germline V CDR1 and CDR2: SEHNR, FQNEAQ (reference sequence). V lost 5 bases and J 0 bases, leaving 8 bases between the germline ends. The CDR3 DNA reads as TGTGCCAGCAGCGAACAGGGTAGCAATCAGCCCCAGCATTTT. Its protein product is CASSEQGSNQPQHF.

This clone has only a few counts. Distinct nucleotide sequences in the sample also encode this CDR3. CDR3 amino acids: CASSFRGTGELFF. For the CDR3, the DNA is TGTGCCAGCAGTTTCCGGGGGACCGGGGAGCTGTTTTTT. V usage is TRBV28 and J usage is TRBJ2-2; tentative D call: TRBD2 (6 bases). Trimming removed 3 bases from V and 5 bases from J, with 7 bases in between. The CDR3 has 13 amino acids. CDR1 is MDHEN, CDR2 SYDVKM, per germline.

The chain is built from TRBV5-4 and TRBJ1-1; the match to TRBD1 covers 9 bases. V lost 10 bases, J lost 5 bases, and 12 bases stayed unmatched. Germline V CDR1 and CDR2: SGHNT, YYREEE (reference sequence). This CDR3 has 14 amino acids. The CDR3 sequence: CAGGQTGGKTEAFF. The CDR3 region has the DNA TGTGCCGGAGGACAAACAGGGGGCAAAACTGAAGCTTTCTTT.

The gene calls are TRBV7-2 and TRBJ2-4; TRBD1 might be the D (7 bases). The germline V gene encodes CDR1 SGHTA and CDR2 FQGNSA. The CDR3 has 13 residues. The V end lost 5 bases, the J end lost 11 bases, and 16 bases lay between the germline ends. Here the CDR3 DNA reads TGTGCCAGCAGCCAAAACAGGGGAGGCCTTCAGTACTTC. It encodes CASSQNRGGLQYF. The full variable domain, in which reference TRBV7-2 and TRBJ2-4 provide the parts outside the CDR3, is GAGVSQSPSNKVTEKGKDVELRCDPISGHTALYWYRQSLGQGLEFLIYFQGNSAPDKSGLPSDRFSAERTGGSVSTLTIQRTQQEDSAVYLCASSQNRGGLQYFGAGTRLSVL.